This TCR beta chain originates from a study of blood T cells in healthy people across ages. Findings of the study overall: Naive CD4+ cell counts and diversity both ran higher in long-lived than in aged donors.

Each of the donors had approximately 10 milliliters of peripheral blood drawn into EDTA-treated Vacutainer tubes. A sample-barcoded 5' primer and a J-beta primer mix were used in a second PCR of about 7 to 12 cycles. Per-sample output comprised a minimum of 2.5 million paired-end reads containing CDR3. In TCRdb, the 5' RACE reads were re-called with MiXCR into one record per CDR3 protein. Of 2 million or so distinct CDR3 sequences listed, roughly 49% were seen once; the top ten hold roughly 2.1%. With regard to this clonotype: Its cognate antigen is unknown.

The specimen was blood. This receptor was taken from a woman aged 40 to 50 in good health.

The CDR3 loop reads CSASVGTRKETQYF. Written as DNA, the CDR3 is TGCAGTGCTAGCGTCGGGACTAGAAAAGAGACCCAGTACTTC. The J gene is TRBJ2-5, the V gene TRBV20-1; 8 positions agree with TRBD2. The CDR3 contains 14 residues. V lost 3 bases and J lost 3; bases outside the gene matches: 6. Germline V gene lookup returns CDR1 DFQATT and CDR2 SNEGSKA (reference sequence).